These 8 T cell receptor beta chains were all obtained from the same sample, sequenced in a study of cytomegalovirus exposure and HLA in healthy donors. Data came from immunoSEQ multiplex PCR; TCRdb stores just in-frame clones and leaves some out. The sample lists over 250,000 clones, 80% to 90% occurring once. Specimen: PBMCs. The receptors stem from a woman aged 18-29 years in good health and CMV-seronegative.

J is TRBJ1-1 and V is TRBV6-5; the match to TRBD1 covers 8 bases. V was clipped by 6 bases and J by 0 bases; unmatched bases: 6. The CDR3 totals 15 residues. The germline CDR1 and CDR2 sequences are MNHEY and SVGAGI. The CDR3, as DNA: TGTGCCAGCAGCTACCAGGGGGCGGTGAACACTGAAGCTTTCTTT. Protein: CASSYQGAVNTEAFF.

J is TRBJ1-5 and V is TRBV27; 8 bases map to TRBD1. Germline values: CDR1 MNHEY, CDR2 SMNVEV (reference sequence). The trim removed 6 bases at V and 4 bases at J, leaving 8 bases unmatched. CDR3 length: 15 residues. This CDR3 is CASSPDRVGNQPQHF. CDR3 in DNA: TGTGCCAGCAGCCCGGACAGGGTCGGTAATCAGCCCCAGCATTTT.

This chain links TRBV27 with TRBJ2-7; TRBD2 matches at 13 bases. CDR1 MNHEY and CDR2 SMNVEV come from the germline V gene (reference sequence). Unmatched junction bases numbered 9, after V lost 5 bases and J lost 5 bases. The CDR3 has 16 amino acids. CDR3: CASSGQLAGGPHEQYF. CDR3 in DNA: TGTGCCAGCAGTGGTCAACTAGCGGGGGGGCCCCACGAGCAGTACTTC.

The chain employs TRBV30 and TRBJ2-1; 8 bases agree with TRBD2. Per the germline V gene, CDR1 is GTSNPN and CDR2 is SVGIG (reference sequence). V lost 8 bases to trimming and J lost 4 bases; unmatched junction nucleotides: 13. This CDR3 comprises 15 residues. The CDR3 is CARTQAGDVYNEQFF. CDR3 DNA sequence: TGTGCCAGGACTCAAGCGGGGGACGTTTACAATGAGCAGTTCTTC.

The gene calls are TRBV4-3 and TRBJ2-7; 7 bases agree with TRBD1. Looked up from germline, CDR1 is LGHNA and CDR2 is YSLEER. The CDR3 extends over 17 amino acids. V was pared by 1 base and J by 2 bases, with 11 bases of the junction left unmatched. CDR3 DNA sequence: TGCGCCAGCAGCCAAGGAAACAGGGGACCGCTTACCTACGAGCAGTACTTC. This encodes CASSQGNRGPLTYEQYF.

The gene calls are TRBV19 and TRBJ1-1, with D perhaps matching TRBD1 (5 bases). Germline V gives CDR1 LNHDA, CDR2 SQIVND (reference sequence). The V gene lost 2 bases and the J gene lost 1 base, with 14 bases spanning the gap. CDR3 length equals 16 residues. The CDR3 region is CASSIILGGGNTEAFF. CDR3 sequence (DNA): TGTGCCAGTAGTATAATCTTGGGCGGGGGGAACACTGAAGCTTTCTTT.

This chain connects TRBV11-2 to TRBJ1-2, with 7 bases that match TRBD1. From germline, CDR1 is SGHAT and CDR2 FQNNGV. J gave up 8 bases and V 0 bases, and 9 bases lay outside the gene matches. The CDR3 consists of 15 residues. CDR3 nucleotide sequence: TGTGCCAGCAGCTTAGAAACAGGGGCAGGGTACGGCTACACCTTC. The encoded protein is CASSLETGAGYGYTF.

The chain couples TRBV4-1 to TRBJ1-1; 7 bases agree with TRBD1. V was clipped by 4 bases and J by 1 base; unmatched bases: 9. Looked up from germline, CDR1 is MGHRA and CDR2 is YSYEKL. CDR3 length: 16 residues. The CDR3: CASSPGQYAGNTEAFF. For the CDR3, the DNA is TGCGCCAGCAGCCCGGGACAGTATGCAGGGAACACTGAAGCTTTCTTT.